The 19 T cell receptor beta chains below come from one sample, sequenced in a study of T-cell memory formation after mild COVID-19 (dated by TCRdb to the early 2020s). To prepare the library, 5' RACE was applied. Sequencing instrument: Illumina NovaSeq 6000. TCRdb cleaned the public reads at Q25 with fastp, built clones with MiXCR and kept in-frame beta chains. Every CDR3 protein is listed once, alongside the most common genes and DNA of its rows. The sample table records about 310,000 distinct CDR3 sequences; about 16% of these occur just once. The ten biggest clones cover roughly 22% of the sample. Material for sequencing was PBMCs or a T cell subset sorted from them (not recorded which). The receptors shown here come from a man younger than 35 who had mild COVID-19 (a few samples of this study predate the infection). The sample titles of this study are shuffled in the database, so cell type and time point are left out; the donor was told from shared clones.

The rearrangement links TRBV12-5 to TRBJ2-1, with 10 bases aligning to TRBD1. Germline loops: CDR1 LGHNT, CDR2 FRNRAP. The CDR3 has 16 amino acids. V gave up 5 bases and J gave up 8 bases; unmatched junction bases: 12. CDR3 in DNA: TGTGCTAGTGGTCCATGGGACAGGGGTATTCTGGATGAGCAGTTCTTC. It translates to CASGPWDRGILDEQFF.

This clonotype was picked up a small number of times. This chain uses TRBV12-3 or TRBV12-4 with TRBJ2-3, with D possibly matching TRBD1 (7 bases). Trimming pared 5 bases from V and 2 bases from J, leaving 14 bases between. This CDR3 is built from 15 residues. The CDR3 region has the DNA TGTGCCAGCAGTCCGGGGGACAGATTCACAGATACGCAGTATTTT. This translates into CASSPGDRFTDTQYF.

Ten or more counts support this clonotype. The chain carries TRBV7-6 and TRBJ2-1, with TRBD1 as a possible D gene (7 bases). The CDR3 sequence is 13 residues long. Trimming shortened V by 0 bases and J by 9 bases, and 9 bases separated the two germline ends. Germline V gives CDR1 SGHVS, CDR2 FNYEAQ. Written as DNA, the CDR3 is TGTGCCAGCAGCTTAGCGGAGGGGGCTGAGCAGTTCTTC. This encodes CASSLAEGAEQFF.

This clonotype has a handful of counts. J is TRBJ2-2 and V is TRBV19; D gene unclear. This CDR3 is built from 10 residues. The V gene lost 9 bases and the J gene lost 6 bases, with 5 bases spanning the gap. Germline assignment: CDR1 LNHDA and CDR2 SQIVND (reference sequence). CDR3 coding DNA: TGTGCCAGCAGATCCGGGGAGCTGTTTTTT. As protein: CASRSGELFF.

The chain has TRBV7-9 and TRBJ2-1; D is tentatively TRBD1 or TRBD2 (5 bases each). Germline V gene lookup returns CDR1 SEHNR and CDR2 FQNEAQ (reference sequence). The germline V and J ends were trimmed by 5 bases and 13 bases, with 15 bases remaining between them. This CDR3 is 12 amino acids long. The CDR3 reads CASSRESRGQFF. Written as DNA, the CDR3 is TGTGCCAGCAGCCGAGAGAGCCGGGGCCAGTTCTTC. Using reference TRBV7-9 and TRBJ2-1 for the parts outside the CDR3, the full variable domain is DTGVSQNPRHKITKRGQNVTFRCDPISEHNRLYWYRQTLGQGPEFLTYFQNEAQLEKSRLLSDRFSAERPKGSFSTLEIQRTEQGDSAMYLCASSRESRGQFFGPGTRLTVL.

The chain is built from TRBV5-5 and TRBJ2-7; 9 bases align to TRBD1. From germline, CDR1 is SGHKS and CDR2 YYEKEE (reference sequence). V lost 2 bases and J lost 5; bases outside the gene matches: 2. The CDR3 has 13 residues. CDR3 coding DNA: TGTGCCAGCAGCTTCTGGACAGGGGACGAGCAGTACGTC. As protein: CASSFWTGDEQYV.

This clonotype was seen a handful of times. This rearrangement joins TRBV6-5 to TRBJ1-2; 11 bases align to TRBD1. J lost 5 bases, V lost 6 bases, and 5 bases had no gene match. Germline V gene sequence: CDR1 MNHEY, CDR2 SVGAGI. The CDR3 spans 14 residues. As DNA, the CDR3 is TGTGCCAGCAGGAGGGACAGGGGGGAGTATGGCTACACCTTC. This sequence encodes CASRRDRGEYGYTF.

This clonotype was counted at least ten times. The chain joins TRBV5-1 to TRBJ1-6; D is ambiguous. The CDR3 spans 15 residues. The V gene lost 0 bases and the J gene lost 5 bases, with 9 bases spanning the gap. Looked up from germline, CDR1 is SGHRS and CDR2 is YFSETQ. The CDR3 nucleotides are TGCGCCAGCAGCTTGGACCGGGCCCATAATTCACCCCTCCACTTT. The encoded protein is CASSLDRAHNSPLHF.

This clonotype was detected only a few times. J is TRBJ2-7 and V is TRBV27; 8 bases map to TRBD1. The ends lost 6 bases at V and 0 bases at J; junction bases unmatched: 7. The length of the CDR3 is 15 residues. CDR1 MNHEY and CDR2 SMNVEV come from the germline V gene (reference sequence). CDR3 nucleotides: TGTGCCAGCAGGCGGGACAGGCCTAACTCCTACGAGCAGTACTTC. Protein product: CASRRDRPNSYEQYF.

The J gene is TRBJ1-5, the V gene TRBV20-1, with TRBD1 identical over 7 bases. The trim removed 5 bases at V and 5 bases at J, leaving 18 bases unmatched. The germline CDR1 and CDR2 sequences are DFQATT and SNEGSKA (reference sequence). The CDR3 spans 17 residues. CDR3 in DNA: TGCAGTGCTCTAGATCCGCACCGGGACAGAGTCTATCAGCCCCAGCATTTT. The encoded protein is CSALDPHRDRVYQPQHF.

The chain couples TRBV27 to TRBJ2-7; D is perhaps TRBD2 (5 bases). Trimming removed 2 bases at V and 2 bases at J, with 7 bases between. There are 13 residues in the CDR3. Germline CDR1 reads MNHEY; CDR2 reads SMNVEV (reference sequence). This chain's CDR3 is CASSLRGTYEQYF. CDR3 nucleotides: TGTGCCAGCAGTTTACGGGGAACCTACGAGCAGTACTTC.

CDR3 protein: CASSYSGQSNQPQHF. DNA for the CDR3: TGTGCCAGCAGTTACTCGGGACAGAGCAATCAGCCCCAGCATTTT. This chain uses TRBV6-8 with TRBJ1-5; 7 bases match TRBD1. The germline V gene has CDR1 MNHGY and CDR2 SAAAGT. With 0 bases clipped from V and 1 base from J, the junction kept 0 bases outside the gene matches. The length of the CDR3 is 15 residues.

The chain recombines TRBV24-1 with TRBJ2-1; TRBD1 matches at 8 bases. Germline V gene sequence: CDR1 KGHDR, CDR2 SFDVKD. The CDR3 spans 17 residues. Trimming at V came to 4 bases and at J to 3 bases, leaving 10 bases not matched to a gene. This CDR3 reads CATSDPRGQDNYNEQFF. CDR3 sequence (DNA): TGTGCCACCAGTGACCCCAGGGGACAGGATAACTACAATGAGCAGTTCTTC.

The sample holds a few counts of this clonotype. The gene calls are TRBV10-3 and TRBJ1-1; D is unclear. The V gene lost 2 bases and the J gene lost 4 bases, with 8 bases spanning the gap. Germline V gene sequence: CDR1 ENHRY, CDR2 SYGVKD. This CDR3 region has 13 residues. CDR3 loop: CAISELKGTEAFF. CDR3 in DNA: TGTGCCATCAGTGAGCTTAAGGGCACTGAAGCTTTCTTT.

This clonotype was counted at least ten times. V usage is TRBV29-1 and J usage is TRBJ2-1, with D possibly matching TRBD2 (5 bases). The CDR3 consists of 11 residues. The V gene lost 5 bases and the J gene lost 6 bases, with 8 bases spanning the gap. Germline V gene lookup returns CDR1 SQVTM and CDR2 ANQGSEA. CDR3 amino acids: CSVSGVNEQFF. The CDR3 DNA sequence: TGCAGCGTTTCCGGGGTCAATGAGCAGTTCTTC.

The genes are TRBV20-1 and TRBJ2-3, with D perhaps assigned TRBD1 or TRBD2 (5 bases each). V dropped 5 bases and J dropped 7 bases, with 16 bases sitting between them. This CDR3 spans 13 amino acids. The germline V gene encodes CDR1 DFQATT and CDR2 SNEGSKA (reference sequence). The CDR3 region is CSALQRGANTQYF. In DNA, the CDR3 is TGCAGTGCTCTACAACGAGGGGCCAATACGCAGTATTTT.

The chain is built from TRBV6-5 and TRBJ2-7; 10 positions agree with TRBD1. CDR3 size: 15 residues. With 6 bases clipped from V and 1 base from J, the junction kept 6 bases outside the gene matches. CDR1 MNHEY and CDR2 SVGAGI come from the germline V gene. The CDR3 bases are TGTGCCAGCAGCTACCGGGACAGGGGATCCTACGAGCAGTACTTC. As protein: CASSYRDRGSYEQYF.

There are a few counts of this clonotype. This sequence joins TRBV7-9 and TRBJ2-5; 8 bases fit TRBD1. CDR1 and CDR2 (germline): SEHNR, FQNEAQ (reference sequence). CDR3 size: 16 residues. V trimming: 5 bases; J trimming: 5 bases; junction bases outside the gene matches: 13. DNA for the CDR3: TGTGCCAGCAGCCCCGGTACAGGGGGTAATCGGGAGACCCAGTACTTC. Protein product: CASSPGTGGNRETQYF.

This clonotype occurred many times. This sequence joins TRBV6-5 and TRBJ2-1; 8 bases match TRBD2. The CDR3 sequence is 15 residues long. V lost 5 bases, J lost 7 bases, and 10 bases stayed unmatched. Germline CDR1 and CDR2: MNHEY and SVGAGI. The CDR3 DNA reads as TGTGCCAGCAGTCAAGGGACTAGTCGAGGGAATGAGCAGTTCTTC. It specifies CASSQGTSRGNEQFF.